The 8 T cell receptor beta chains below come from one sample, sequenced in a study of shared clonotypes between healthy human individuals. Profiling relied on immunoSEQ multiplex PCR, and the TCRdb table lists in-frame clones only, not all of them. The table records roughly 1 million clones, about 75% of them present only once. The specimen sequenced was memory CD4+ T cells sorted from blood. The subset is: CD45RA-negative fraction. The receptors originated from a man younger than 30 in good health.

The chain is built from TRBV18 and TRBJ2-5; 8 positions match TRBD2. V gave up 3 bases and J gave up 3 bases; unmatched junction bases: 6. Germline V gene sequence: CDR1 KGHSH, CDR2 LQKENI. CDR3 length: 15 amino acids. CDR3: CASSPNGRAEETQYF. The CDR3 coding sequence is TGTGCCAGCTCACCCAACGGGAGGGCCGAAGAGACCCAGTACTTC.

DNA of the CDR3: TGTGCCAGCAGTCCGGGACGAGCCTCAGATACGCAGTATTTT. It translates to CASSPGRASDTQYF. The chain employs TRBV7-3 and TRBJ2-3; D possibly matches TRBD1 or TRBD2 (5 bases each). The CDR3 spans 14 residues. Trimming removed 6 bases at V and 4 bases at J, with 14 bases between. Germline CDR1 is SGHTA and CDR2 is FQGTGA.

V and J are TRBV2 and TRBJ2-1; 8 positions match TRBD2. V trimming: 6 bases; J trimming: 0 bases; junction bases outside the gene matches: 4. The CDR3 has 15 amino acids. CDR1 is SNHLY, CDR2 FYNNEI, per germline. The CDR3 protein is CASSTGTSSYNEQFF. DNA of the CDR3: TGTGCCAGCAGCACCGGGACTAGCTCCTACAATGAGCAGTTCTTC.

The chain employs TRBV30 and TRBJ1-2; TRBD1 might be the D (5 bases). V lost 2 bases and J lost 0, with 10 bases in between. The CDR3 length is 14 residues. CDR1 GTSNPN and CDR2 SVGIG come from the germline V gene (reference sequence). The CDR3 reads CAWSTSTANYGYTF. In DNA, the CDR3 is TGTGCCTGGAGTACGTCGACAGCTAACTATGGCTACACCTTC.

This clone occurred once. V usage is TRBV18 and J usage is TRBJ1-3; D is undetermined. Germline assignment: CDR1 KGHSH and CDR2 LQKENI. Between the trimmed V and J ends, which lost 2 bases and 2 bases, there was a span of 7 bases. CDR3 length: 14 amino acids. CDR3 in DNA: TGTGCCAGCTCACCAGATGGTACTGGAAACACCATATATTTT. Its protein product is CASSPDGTGNTIYF.

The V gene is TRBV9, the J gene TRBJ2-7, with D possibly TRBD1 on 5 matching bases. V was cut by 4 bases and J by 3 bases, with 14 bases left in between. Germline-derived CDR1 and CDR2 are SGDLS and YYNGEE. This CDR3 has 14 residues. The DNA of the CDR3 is TGTGCCAGCAGCCCCCCAGGGTCCCTCTACGAGCAGTACTTC. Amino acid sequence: CASSPPGSLYEQYF.

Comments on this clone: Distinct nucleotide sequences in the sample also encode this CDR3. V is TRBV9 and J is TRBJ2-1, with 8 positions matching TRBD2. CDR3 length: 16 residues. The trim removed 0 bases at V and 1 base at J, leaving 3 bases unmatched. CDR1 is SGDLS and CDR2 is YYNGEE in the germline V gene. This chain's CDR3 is CASSVGSGGSYNEQFF. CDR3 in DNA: TGTGCCAGCAGCGTAGGGTCGGGAGGGTCCTACAATGAGCAGTTCTTC.

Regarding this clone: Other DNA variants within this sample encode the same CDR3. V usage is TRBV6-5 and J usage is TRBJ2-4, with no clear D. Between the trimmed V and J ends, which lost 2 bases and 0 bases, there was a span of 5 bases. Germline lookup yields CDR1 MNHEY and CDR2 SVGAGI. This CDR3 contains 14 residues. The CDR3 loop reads CASSYGLAKNIQYF. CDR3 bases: TGTGCCAGCAGTTACGGGTTAGCCAAAAACATTCAGTACTTC.